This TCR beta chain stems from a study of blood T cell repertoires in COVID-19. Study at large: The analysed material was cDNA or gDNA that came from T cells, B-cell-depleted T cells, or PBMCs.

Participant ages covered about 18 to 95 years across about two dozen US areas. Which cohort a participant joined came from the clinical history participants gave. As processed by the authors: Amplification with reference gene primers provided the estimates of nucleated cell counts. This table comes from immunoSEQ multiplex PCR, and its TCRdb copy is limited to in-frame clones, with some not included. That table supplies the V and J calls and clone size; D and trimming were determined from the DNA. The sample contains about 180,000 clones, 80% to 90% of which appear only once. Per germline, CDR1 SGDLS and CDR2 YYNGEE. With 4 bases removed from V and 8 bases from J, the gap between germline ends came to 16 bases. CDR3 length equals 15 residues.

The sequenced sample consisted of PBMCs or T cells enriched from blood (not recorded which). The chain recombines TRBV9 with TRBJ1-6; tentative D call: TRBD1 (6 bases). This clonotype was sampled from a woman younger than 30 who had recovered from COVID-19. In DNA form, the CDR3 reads TGTGCCAGCAGCCCATCGGGGGGGCGCGATTCACCCCTCCACTTT. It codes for CASSPSGGRDSPLHF.